The present entry profiles one T cell receptor beta chain with its context. Measured with immunoSEQ multiplex PCR; TCRdb has only the in-frame clones, and not every one. Here the sample spans approximately 97,000 clones, approximately 92% being singletons. These data are taken from a study of control samples from healthy donors and cancer patients. The CDR3 is made up of 16 amino acids. Germline values: CDR1 SGHRS, CDR2 YFSETQ. V was cut by 1 base and J by 3 bases, with 16 bases left in between. The rearrangement links TRBV5-1 to TRBJ1-2; possibly TRBD1 for D (5 bases). Sample: blood. This receptor was obtained from a human donor in good health. The donor label of this sample is uncertain. The CDR3 is CASSLRQPGAYYGYTF. The CDR3, as DNA: TGCGCCAGCAGCTTGAGACAGCCCGGCGCCTACTATGGCTACACCTTC.